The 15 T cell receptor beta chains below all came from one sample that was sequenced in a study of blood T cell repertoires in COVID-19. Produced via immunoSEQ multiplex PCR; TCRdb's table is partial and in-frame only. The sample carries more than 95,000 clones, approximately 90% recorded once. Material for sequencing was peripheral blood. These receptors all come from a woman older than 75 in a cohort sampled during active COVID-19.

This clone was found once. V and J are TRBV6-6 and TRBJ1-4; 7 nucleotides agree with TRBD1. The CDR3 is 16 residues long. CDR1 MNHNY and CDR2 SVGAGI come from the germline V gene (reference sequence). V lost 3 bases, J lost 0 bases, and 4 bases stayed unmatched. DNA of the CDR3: TGTGCCAGCAGTTATGGCAGGGGGGCAACTAATGAAAAACTGTTTTTT. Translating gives CASSYGRGATNEKLFF.

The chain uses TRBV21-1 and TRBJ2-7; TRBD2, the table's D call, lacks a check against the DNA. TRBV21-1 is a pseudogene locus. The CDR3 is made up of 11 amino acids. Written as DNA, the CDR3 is TGTGCCAGCCGCCCTCTCGGCGAGCAGTACTTC. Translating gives CASRPLGEQYF.

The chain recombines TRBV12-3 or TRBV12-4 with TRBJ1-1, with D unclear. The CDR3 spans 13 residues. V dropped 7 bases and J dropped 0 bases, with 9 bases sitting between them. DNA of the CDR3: TGTGCCAGCACTGGTCACATGAACACTGAAGCTTTCTTT. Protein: CASTGHMNTEAFF.

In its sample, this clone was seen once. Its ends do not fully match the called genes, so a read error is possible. In nucleotides, the CDR3 is TGTGCTAGCAGCTCCGGGACAGGGCGAGCGGATACGCAGTATTTT. Protein product: CASSSGTGRADTQYF. This chain connects TRBV7-7 to TRBJ2-3, with TRBD1 matching 9 bases. CDR3 length: 15 residues. The germline V gene encodes CDR1 SSHAT and CDR2 FNYEAQ (reference sequence).

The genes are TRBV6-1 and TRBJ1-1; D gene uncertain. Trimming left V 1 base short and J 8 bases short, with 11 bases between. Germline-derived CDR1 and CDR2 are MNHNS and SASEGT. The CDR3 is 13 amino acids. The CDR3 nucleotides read TGTGCCAGCAGTGAAGTCGCGGGCAGGGAAGCTTTCTTT. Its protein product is CASSEVAGREAFF.

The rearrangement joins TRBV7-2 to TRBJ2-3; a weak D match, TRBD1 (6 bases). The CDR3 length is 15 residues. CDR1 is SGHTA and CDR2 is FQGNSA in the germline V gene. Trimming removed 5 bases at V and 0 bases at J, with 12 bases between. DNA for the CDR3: TGTGCCAGCAGCCCTTGGACAGATAGCACAGATACGCAGTATTTT. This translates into CASSPWTDSTDTQYF.

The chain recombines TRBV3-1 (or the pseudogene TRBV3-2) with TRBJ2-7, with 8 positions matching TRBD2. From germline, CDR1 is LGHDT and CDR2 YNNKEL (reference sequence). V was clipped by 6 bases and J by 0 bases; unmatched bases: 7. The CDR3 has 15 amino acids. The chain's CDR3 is CASRSTAGVSYEQYF. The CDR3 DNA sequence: TGTGCCAGCAGGTCCACAGCGGGGGTCTCCTACGAGCAGTACTTC.

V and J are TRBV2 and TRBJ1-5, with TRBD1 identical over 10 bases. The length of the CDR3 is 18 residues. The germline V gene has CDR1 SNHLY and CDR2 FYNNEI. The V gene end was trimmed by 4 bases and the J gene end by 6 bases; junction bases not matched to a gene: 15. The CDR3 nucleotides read TGTGCCAGCAGTGCCACGAGTGGTGGACAGGGGGGGACTCAGCCCCAGCATTTT. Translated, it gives CASSATSGGQGGTQPQHF.

The CDR3 protein is CAIMVDRLAGGQSPTNTGELFF. DNA for the CDR3: TGTGCCATCATGGTTGATCGACTAGCGGGGGGGCAATCTCCTACGAACACCGGGGAGCTGTTTTTT. V gene TRBV14 combines with J gene TRBJ2-2; 14 positions agree with TRBD2. V was pared by 10 bases and J by 0 bases, with 22 bases of the junction left unmatched. Germline V CDR1 and CDR2: SGHDN, FVKESK. The CDR3 has 22 amino acids.

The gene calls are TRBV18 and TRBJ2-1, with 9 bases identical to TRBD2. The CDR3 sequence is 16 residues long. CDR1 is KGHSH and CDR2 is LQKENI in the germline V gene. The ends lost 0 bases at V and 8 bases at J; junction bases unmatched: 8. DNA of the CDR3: TGTGCCAGCTCACCACCGAGCAGCGGGAGGACGGATGAGCAGTTCTTC. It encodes CASSPPSSGRTDEQFF.

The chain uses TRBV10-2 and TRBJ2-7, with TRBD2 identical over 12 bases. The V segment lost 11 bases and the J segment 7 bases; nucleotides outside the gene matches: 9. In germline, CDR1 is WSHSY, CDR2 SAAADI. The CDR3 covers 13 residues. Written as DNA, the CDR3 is TGCGCCTGTCGACTAGCGGGAGCCGGTGAGCAGTACTTC. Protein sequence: CACRLAGAGEQYF.

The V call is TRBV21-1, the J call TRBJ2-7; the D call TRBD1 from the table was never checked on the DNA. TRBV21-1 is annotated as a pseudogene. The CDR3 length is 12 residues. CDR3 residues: CASSKGAIEQYF. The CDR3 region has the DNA TGTGCCAGCAGCAAAGGGGCCATCGAGCAGTACTTC.

Written as DNA, the CDR3 is TGTGCCAGTAGTCCAGGCACCGCTGAAGCTTTCTTT. Protein product: CASSPGTAEAFF. The V gene is TRBV19, the J gene TRBJ1-1, with no clear D. Looked up from germline, CDR1 is LNHDA and CDR2 is SQIVND (reference sequence). V was cut by 5 bases and J by 6 bases, with 10 bases left in between. The CDR3 has 12 residues.

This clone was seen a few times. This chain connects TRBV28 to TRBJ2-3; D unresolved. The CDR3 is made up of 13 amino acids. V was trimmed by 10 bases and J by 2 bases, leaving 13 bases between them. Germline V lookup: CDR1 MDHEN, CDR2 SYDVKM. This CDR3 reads CATLVTPTDTQYF. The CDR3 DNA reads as TGTGCCACCCTAGTCACCCCCACAGATACGCAGTATTTT.

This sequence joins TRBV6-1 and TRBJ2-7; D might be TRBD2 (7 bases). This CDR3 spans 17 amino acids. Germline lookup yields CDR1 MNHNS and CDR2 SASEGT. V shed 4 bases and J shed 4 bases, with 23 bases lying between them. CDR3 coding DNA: TGTGCCAGCAGTGCAGGAGGGGGGGGCCGCAACTCGTACGAGCAGTACTTC. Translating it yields CASSAGGGGRNSYEQYF.